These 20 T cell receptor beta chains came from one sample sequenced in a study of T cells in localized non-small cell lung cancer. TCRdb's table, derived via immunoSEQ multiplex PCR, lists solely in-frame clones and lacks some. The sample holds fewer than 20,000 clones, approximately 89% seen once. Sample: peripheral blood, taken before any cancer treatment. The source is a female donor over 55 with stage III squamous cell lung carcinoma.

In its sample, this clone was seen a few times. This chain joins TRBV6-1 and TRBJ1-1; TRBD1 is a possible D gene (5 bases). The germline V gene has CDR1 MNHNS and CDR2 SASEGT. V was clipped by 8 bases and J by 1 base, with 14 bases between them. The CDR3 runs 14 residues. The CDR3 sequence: CASRLGDSNTEAFF. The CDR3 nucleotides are TGTGCCAGCCGTTTGGGGGACTCGAACACTGAAGCTTTCTTT.

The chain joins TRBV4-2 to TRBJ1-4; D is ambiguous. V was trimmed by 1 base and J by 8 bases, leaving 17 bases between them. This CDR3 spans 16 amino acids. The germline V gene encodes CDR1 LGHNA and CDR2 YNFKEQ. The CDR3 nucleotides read TGTGCCAGCAGCCAAGGTGATAGAGACGCGGGGGAAAAACTGTTTTTT. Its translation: CASSQGDRDAGEKLFF.

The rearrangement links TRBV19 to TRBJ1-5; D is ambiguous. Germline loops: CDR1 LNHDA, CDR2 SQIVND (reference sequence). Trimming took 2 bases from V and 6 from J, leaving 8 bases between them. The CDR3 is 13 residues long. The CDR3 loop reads CASSIRDVQPQHF. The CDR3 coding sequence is TGTGCCAGTAGTATACGAGACGTTCAGCCCCAGCATTTT.

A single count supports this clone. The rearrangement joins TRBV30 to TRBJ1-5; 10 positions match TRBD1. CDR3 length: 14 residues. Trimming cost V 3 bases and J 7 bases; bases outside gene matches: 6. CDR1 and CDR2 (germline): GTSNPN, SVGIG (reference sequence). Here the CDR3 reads CAWRGTGAHQPQHF. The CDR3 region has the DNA TGTGCCTGGAGGGGGACAGGGGCCCACCAGCCCCAGCATTTT.

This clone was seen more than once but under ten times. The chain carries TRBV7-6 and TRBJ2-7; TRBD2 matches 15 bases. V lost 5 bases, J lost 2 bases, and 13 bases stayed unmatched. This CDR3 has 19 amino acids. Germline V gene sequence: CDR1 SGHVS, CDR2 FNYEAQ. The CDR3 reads CASSPRTSGGASKTYEQYF. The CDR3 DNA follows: TGTGCCAGCAGCCCCCGGACTAGCGGGGGGGCATCAAAGACCTACGAGCAGTACTTC. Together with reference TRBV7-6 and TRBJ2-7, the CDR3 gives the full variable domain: GAGVSQSPRYKVTKRGQDVALRCDPISGHVSLYWYRQALGQGPEFLTYFNYEAQQDKSGLPNDRFSAERPEGSISTLTIQRTEQRDSAMYRCASSPRTSGGASKTYEQYFGPGTRLTVT.

This chain's CDR3 is CASSQDRLEVGRRLEKYQPQHF. The CDR3 DNA follows: TGCGCCAGCAGCCAAGACCGGTTGGAGGTGGGCAGGAGGTTAGAAAAGTATCAGCCCCAGCATTTT. The rearrangement joins TRBV4-1 to TRBJ1-5; D gene uncertain. The CDR3 contains 22 residues. V was trimmed by 0 bases and J by 5 bases, leaving 32 bases between them. Looked up from germline, CDR1 is MGHRA and CDR2 is YSYEKL.

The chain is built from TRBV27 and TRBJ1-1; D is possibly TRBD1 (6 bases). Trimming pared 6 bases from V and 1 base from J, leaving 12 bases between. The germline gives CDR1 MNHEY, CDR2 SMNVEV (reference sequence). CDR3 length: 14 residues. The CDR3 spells CASSRAGANTEAFF. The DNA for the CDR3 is TGTGCCAGCAGCCGAGCGGGGGCGAACACTGAAGCTTTCTTT.

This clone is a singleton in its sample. The CDR3 nucleotides are TGCAGTGCTACGCCTTCTTACGAGCAGTACTTC. It yields the protein CSATPSYEQYF. The chain employs TRBV20-1 and TRBJ2-7; D is ambiguous. Between the trimmed V and J ends, which lost 4 bases and 4 bases, there was a span of 8 bases. The CDR3 runs 11 residues. CDR1 DFQATT and CDR2 SNEGSKA come from the germline V gene (reference sequence).

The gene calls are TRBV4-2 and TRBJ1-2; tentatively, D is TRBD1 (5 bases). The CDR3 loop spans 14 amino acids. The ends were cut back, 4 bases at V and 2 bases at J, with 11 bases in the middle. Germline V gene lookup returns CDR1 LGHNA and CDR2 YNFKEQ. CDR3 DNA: TGTGCCAGCAGCCCGGGGACCGCGAACTATGGCTACACCTTC. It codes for CASSPGTANYGYTF.

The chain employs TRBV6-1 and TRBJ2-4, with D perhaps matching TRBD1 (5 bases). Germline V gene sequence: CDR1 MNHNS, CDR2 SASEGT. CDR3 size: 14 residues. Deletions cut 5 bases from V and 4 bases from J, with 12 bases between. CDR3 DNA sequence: TGTGCCAGCAGTAAACAGGCACCGAAAAACATTCAGTACTTC. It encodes CASSKQAPKNIQYF.

The CDR3 sequence: CASSLGYEQYF. For the CDR3, the DNA is TGTGCCAGCAGCTTGGGGTACGAGCAGTACTTC. V is TRBV5-4 and J is TRBJ2-7; no firm D call. V was trimmed by 0 bases and J by 4 bases, leaving 2 bases between them. The CDR3 length is 11 residues. CDR1 SGHNT and CDR2 YYREEE come from the germline V gene (reference sequence).

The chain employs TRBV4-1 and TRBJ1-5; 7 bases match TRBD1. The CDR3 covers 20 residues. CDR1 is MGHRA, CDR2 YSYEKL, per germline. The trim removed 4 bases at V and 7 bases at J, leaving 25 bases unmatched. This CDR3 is CASSPQPRMPGQTLGQPQHF. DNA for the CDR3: TGCGCCAGCAGCCCCCAGCCCCGGATGCCGGGACAGACTTTAGGACAGCCCCAGCATTTT.

CDR3 region: CASGTGSYEQYF. The CDR3 nucleotides are TGTGCCAGCGGGACAGGATCCTACGAGCAGTACTTC. The V gene is TRBV25-1, the J gene TRBJ2-7; 8 bases line up with TRBD1. The CDR3 sequence is 12 residues long. Germline CDR1 and CDR2: MGHDK and SYGVNS. The trim removed 8 bases at V and 1 base at J, leaving 1 base unmatched.

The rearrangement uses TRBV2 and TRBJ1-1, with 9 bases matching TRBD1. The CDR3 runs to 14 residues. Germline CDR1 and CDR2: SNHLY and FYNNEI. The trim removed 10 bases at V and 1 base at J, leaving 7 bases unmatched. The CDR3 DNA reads TGTGCCACTGGGACAGGGATCTCGAACACTGAAGCTTTCTTT. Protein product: CATGTGISNTEAFF.

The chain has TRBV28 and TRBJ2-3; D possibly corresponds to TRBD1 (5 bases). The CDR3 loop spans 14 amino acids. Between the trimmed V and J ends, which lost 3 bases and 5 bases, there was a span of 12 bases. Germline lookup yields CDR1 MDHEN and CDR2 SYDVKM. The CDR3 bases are TGTGCCAGCAGTTTGACAGCGCCTGGAGATACGCAGTATTTT. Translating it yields CASSLTAPGDTQYF.

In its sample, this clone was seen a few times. The CDR3 sequence: CASSLGVGGDEQFF. The CDR3 region has the DNA TGTGCCAGCAGCTTAGGGGTCGGGGGAGATGAGCAGTTCTTC. The rearrangement joins TRBV7-2 to TRBJ2-1; D possibly corresponds to TRBD2 (6 bases). Between the trimmed V and J ends, which lost 1 base and 8 bases, there was a span of 12 bases. The germline CDR1 and CDR2 sequences are SGHTA and FQGNSA. CDR3 size: 14 residues.

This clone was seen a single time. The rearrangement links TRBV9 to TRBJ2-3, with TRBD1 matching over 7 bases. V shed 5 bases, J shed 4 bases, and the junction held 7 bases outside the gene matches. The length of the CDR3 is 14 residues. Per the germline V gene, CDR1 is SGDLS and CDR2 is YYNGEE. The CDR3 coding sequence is TGTGCCAGCAGAGATCCACAGGGGCCAGATACGCAGTATTTT. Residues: CASRDPQGPDTQYF.

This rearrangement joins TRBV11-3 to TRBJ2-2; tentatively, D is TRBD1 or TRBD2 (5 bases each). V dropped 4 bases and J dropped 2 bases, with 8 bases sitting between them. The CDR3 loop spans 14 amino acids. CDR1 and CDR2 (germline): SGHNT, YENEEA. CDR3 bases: TGTGCCAGCAGCTGGGGGAGTAACACCGGGGAGCTGTTTTTT. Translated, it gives CASSWGSNTGELFF.

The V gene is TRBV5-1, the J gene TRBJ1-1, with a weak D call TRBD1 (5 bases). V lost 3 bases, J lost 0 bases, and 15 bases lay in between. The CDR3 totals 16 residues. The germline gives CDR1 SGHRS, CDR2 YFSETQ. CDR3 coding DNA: TGCGCCAGCAGCTGGAGGGGAGGGAGCATGAACACTGAAGCTTTCTTT. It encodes CASSWRGGSMNTEAFF.

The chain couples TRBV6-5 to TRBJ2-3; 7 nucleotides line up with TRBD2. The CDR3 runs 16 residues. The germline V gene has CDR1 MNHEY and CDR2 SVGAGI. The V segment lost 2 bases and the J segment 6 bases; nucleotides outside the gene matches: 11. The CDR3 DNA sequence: TGTGCCAGCAGTTACCTTCCTAGCGGAGATGCTGATACGCAGTATTTT. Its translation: CASSYLPSGDADTQYF.